The clone carrying this T cell receptor beta chain was counted between two and nine times. Its specificity is unknown. Each CDR3 protein gets one entry after TCRdb re-called the reads with MiXCR. This sample carries 550,000 to 850,000 distinct CDR3 sequences, 30% to 40% of them seen once, and the ten largest clones take roughly 20%. This specimen comes from a study of T cell repertoires in cytomegalovirus infection. Study information: Researchers turned to recently identified HLA-C-restricted CMV epitopes as well as well-studied HLA-B-restricted ones. Study-wide results and caveats: Summed frequency of shared TCR beta families picked out CMV carriers who also had the relevant HLA.

V was clipped by 3 bases and J by 3 bases; unmatched bases: 6. CDR3 length: 15 amino acids. Germline V gene data show CDR1 as KGHSH and CDR2 as LQKENI. The clonotype was recovered from a human donor in good health (CMV status not recorded). Some clones in this sample may be carry-over from other donors' samples. The source was cultured PBMCs, collected from culture after CMV antigen stimulation. V and J are TRBV18 and TRBJ1-1, with 8 bases that match TRBD1. CDR3 region: CASSPGQGTHTEAFF. CDR3 bases: TGTGCCAGCTCACCCGGACAGGGCACTCACACTGAAGCTTTCTTT.